This record looks at one T cell receptor beta chain sequence and its context. As yet, its antigen is unknown. The same CDR3 arises from other DNA sequences in this sample as well. This sample is drawn from a study of shared clonotypes between healthy human individuals. The table came from immunoSEQ multiplex PCR; TCRdb's copy has only in-frame clones and leaves some out. The sample comprises 950,000 to 1,200,000 clones, approximately 80% of which are singletons, and about 0.89% rests with the top ten. The study's findings and limits: Relative to memory subsets, naive subsets generally showed larger estimated richness.

This CDR3 is 14 amino acids long. Germline assignment: CDR1 SGHTA and CDR2 FQGNSA. J gave up 6 bases and V 1 base, and 0 bases lay outside the gene matches. The sequence was obtained from a man between 18 and 29 years old in good health. Some clones in this sample may be carry-over from other donors' samples. The V call is TRBV7-2, the J call TRBJ2-2; 9 nucleotides agree with TRBD2. The sequenced sample consisted of memory CD4+ T cells from PBMCs. Subset reported: CD45RA-negative fraction. CDR3 loop: CASSLGLAAGELFF. CDR3 sequence (DNA): TGTGCCAGCAGCTTAGGACTAGCGGCCGGGGAGCTGTTTTTT.